Sequencing of this TCR beta chain was carried out in a study of regulatory T cells in long-lasting Graves disease. Whole-study results and caveats: The work looked only at peripheral blood and did not look at thyroid tissue. Relative to newly diagnosed Graves' patients, persistent ones had lower TCR diversity.

J gave up 4 bases and V 8 bases, and 8 bases lay outside the gene matches. Germline CDR1 and CDR2: GTSNPN and SVGIG (reference sequence). This CDR3 has 14 amino acids. Sample time point: newly diagnosed GD, antithyroid drugs for less than 3 months. From PBMCs, RNA was extracted and then used to make the TCR library. Peripheral blood, approximately 9 milliliters per patient, was collected in EDTA tubes. With respect to this clonotype: The antigen remains undetermined.

Arm-PCR of CDR3 regions and iRepertoire HTBI primers were used to build TCR beta libraries. MiXCR, applied by TCRdb to the multiplex PCR reads, yields one record per CDR3 protein. Altogether approximately 400,000 distinct CDR3 sequences are present, 14% to 15% being singletons, with the ten largest covering around 17%. These same records also appear under a second study, on T cells in Graves' hyperthyroidism and ophthalmopathy. That report notes: The HTBI set primed first-round TCR CDR3 RT-PCR.

The chain links TRBV30 to TRBJ1-6; 7 bases align to TRBD1. The sample here was peripheral blood mononuclear cells (PBMCs), taken at new diagnosis, from a patient treated with antithyroid drugs. The TCR comes from a woman in her 30s with Graves disease. The CDR3 nucleotides are TGTGCCCGAACCCCGGGACAGTATAATTCACCCCTCCACTTT. It translates to CARTPGQYNSPLHF.